Listed below are T cell receptor beta chains from one sample, sequenced in a study of cytomegalovirus exposure and HLA in healthy donors. Profiling relied on immunoSEQ multiplex PCR, and the TCRdb table lists in-frame clones only, not all of them. Seen in this sample are around 140,000 clones; the ten most common clones hold roughly 2%. Sequenced: PBMCs. Every receptor here comes from a woman aged 18-30 years in good health and CMV-seronegative. CDR3s include the opening cysteine and the closing phenylalanine or tryptophan. The D gene is left open where the match is weak.

d_gene	v_gene	j_gene	CDR3aa	CDR3nt
TRBD2	TRBV19	TRBJ2-3	CASSIAGRGLSTDTQYF	TGTGCCAGTAGTATAGCGGGGCGGGGGTTGAGCACAGATACGCAGTATTTT
.	TRBV5-1	TRBJ1-5	CASSLGPENQPQHF	TGCGCCAGCAGCTTGGGTCCAGAAAATCAGCCCCAGCATTTT
TRBD1	TRBV29-1	TRBJ2-1	CSVEKTGGGDEQFF	TGCAGCGTTGAGAAGACAGGGGGAGGCGATGAGCAGTTCTTC
.	TRBV4-1	TRBJ1-3	CASRTETASDTIYF	TGCGCCAGCCGTACGGAGACAGCCTCGGACACCATATATTTT
TRBD2	TRBV7-3	TRBJ2-1	CASSLGLGNEQFF	TGTGCCAGCAGCCTCGGACTAGGGAATGAGCAGTTCTTC
.	TRBV10-3	TRBJ1-2	CAISERPTNYGYTF	TGTGCCATCAGTGAACGGCCGACAAACTATGGCTACACCTTC
TRBD2	TRBV2	TRBJ2-3	CASRPLAGVPDTQYF	TGTGCCAGCAGACCACTAGCGGGAGTTCCAGATACGCAGTATTTT
TRBD2	TRBV7-6	TRBJ2-7	CASSPGGREGNYEQYF	TGTGCCAGCAGCCCAGGAGGGCGGGAGGGTAACTACGAGCAGTACTTC
TRBD1	TRBV4-3	TRBJ2-4	CASSQAPGQGIQYF	TGCGCCAGCAGCCAAGCCCCGGGACAGGGGATTCAGTACTTC
TRBD1	TRBV11-2	TRBJ2-1	CASRRDREAYNEQFF	TGTGCCAGCAGAAGGGACAGGGAAGCCTACAATGAGCAGTTCTTC
TRBD2	TRBV10-3	TRBJ2-3	CANRGGNTDTQYF	TGTGCCAATCGCGGGGGAAACACAGATACGCAGTATTTT
.	TRBV10-3	TRBJ2-5	CAISERESTAQYF	TGTGCCATCAGTGAGCGGGAATCTACGGCCCAGTACTTC
.	TRBV5-1	TRBJ1-1	CASSLIGGTGNTEAFF	TGCGCCAGCAGCTTAATTGGAGGGACGGGGAACACTGAAGCTTTCTTT
TRBD2	TRBV11-3	TRBJ2-1	CASSLGASGSYNEQFF	TGTGCCAGCAGCTTAGGCGCTAGCGGGTCCTACAATGAGCAGTTCTTC
.	TRBV7-6	TRBJ1-2	CASSPSAGDPYGYTF	TGTGCCAGCAGCCCCTCGGCGGGGGACCCTTATGGCTACACCTTC
TRBD1	TRBV10-3	TRBJ2-3	CAISESPGQGSDTQYF	TGTGCCATCAGTGAGTCCCCGGGACAGGGGTCAGATACGCAGTATTTT
.	TRBV5-4	TRBJ1-2	CASSSKAGDGGYTF	TGTGCCAGCAGCTCGAAAGCAGGGGATGGAGGCTACACCTTC
TRBD2	TRBV4-1	TRBJ2-7	CASSQDSFGVLSGGPSSEQYF	TGCGCCAGCAGCCAAGATAGTTTCGGGGTGCTGTCGGGAGGGCCCTCCTCCGAGCAGTACTTC
TRBD1	TRBV7-9	TRBJ1-4	CASSLGETGRREKLFF	TGTGCCAGCAGCTTAGGGGAGACAGGGAGACGCGAAAAACTGTTTTTT
TRBD2	TRBV2	TRBJ2-1	CATRGASGSKSEQFF	TGTGCCACCCGTGGGGCTAGCGGGAGTAAAAGTGAGCAGTTCTTC
.	TRBV29-1	TRBJ1-2	CSVEKGSGVGNYGYTF	TGCAGCGTTGAAAAGGGGTCAGGAGTAGGTAACTATGGCTACACCTTC
.	TRBV7-2	TRBJ1-2	CASSSGGGPSGYGYTF	TGTGCCAGCAGCTCAGGCGGGGGTCCTTCTGGTTATGGCTACACCTTC
.	TRBV12-5	TRBJ1-4	CASAQALGGEKLFF	TGTGCTAGTGCCCAGGCGCTCGGGGGTGAAAAACTGTTTTTT
.	TRBV7-9	TRBJ1-3	CASSLQGTGNTIYF	TGTGCCAGCAGCTTACAGGGTACTGGAAACACCATATATTTT
.	TRBV9	TRBJ2-3	CASSVVGLAADTQYF	TGTGCCAGCAGCGTAGTGGGTCTAGCAGCAGATACGCAGTATTTT
TRBD1	TRBV13	TRBJ2-1	CASSLTGGQGIINEQFF	TGTGCCAGCAGCTTAACCGGCGGACAGGGTATTATAAATGAGCAGTTCTTC